Listed below are T cell receptor beta chains from one sample, sequenced in a study of siplizumab effects on memory and regulatory T cells. Assay used: immunoSEQ multiplex PCR; TCRdb lists only in-frame clones, some missing. Altogether roughly 100,000 clones are present, about 96% being singletons, with the ten largest covering 0.031%. Sequencing used naive CD4+ T cells sorted from blood. The receptors were gathered from a human donor in good health. Both conserved end residues are trimmed from each CDR3.

TRBV4-2,TRBJ2-3,ASSQGGGSGSLTDTQY
TRBV5-1,TRBJ2-5,ASSLFAGEETQY
TRBV25-1,TRBJ1-6,ASSGAGSFNSPLH
TRBV29-1,TRBJ2-5,SADGSAGQETQY
TRBV7-2,TRBJ2-3,ASSHGLSTDTQY
TRBV7-2,TRBJ2-5,ASSSTGGQETQY
TRBV11-2,TRBJ2-7,ASSPRTGMAYGQY
TRBV7-2,TRBJ2-3,ASSLEGGLGRGDTQY
TRBV27,TRBJ2-7,ASRTGLTYEQY
TRBV30,TRBJ2-2,AWSLGPQNTGELF
TRBV7-7,TRBJ2-7,ASSLGSGLSYEQY
TRBV18,TRBJ1-2,ASSPQGYSNYGYT
TRBV20-1,TRBJ2-1,SASRINEQF
TRBV6-5,TRBJ2-1,ASSYIRTGRYNEQF
TRBV11-3,TRBJ2-1,ASSLGTSGPFYNEQF
TRBV6-5,TRBJ2-7,ASSYGSGYEQY
TRBV29-1,TRBJ1-2,SVAGQGALGYT
TRBV19,TRBJ2-3,ASSIRQITDTQY
TRBV6-6,TRBJ1-1,ASSYAGNTEAF
TRBV29-1,TRBJ2-7,SGGTSGYEQY
TRBV7-8,TRBJ2-7,ASTRAGSYEQY
TRBV19,TRBJ2-3,ASSKGGLAGERGQY
TRBV27,TRBJ2-7,ASRRGQTSYEQY
TRBV4-1,TRBJ2-3,ASSHNSGTSGGWDTQY
TRBV6-6,TRBJ2-1,ASTNPGAGYNEQF
TRBV5-6,TRBJ1-2,ASSRDLGSRGYT
TRBV18,TRBJ1-5,ASSPQQGLSNQPQH
TRBV12-5,TRBJ1-2,ASGRGEPNYGYT
TRBV5-6,TRBJ2-5,ASSTRRGTQY
TRBV11-2,TRBJ2-7,ASSESGTGTYEQY
TRBV29-1,TRBJ2-7,SVKGGTGVNEQY
TRBV7-8,TRBJ1-5,ASSLDSRGNQPQH
TRBV19,TRBJ1-5,ASSITPTGHSNQPQH
TRBV10-1,TRBJ1-1,ASSAHRGVRAGTEAF
TRBV28,TRBJ1-5,ASKGGGAGQPQH
TRBV5-4,TRBJ2-5,ASSSWTSGAETQY
TRBV2,TRBJ2-5,ASSGLRLETQY
TRBV7-2,TRBJ2-6,ASSPQGANVLT
TRBV7-6,TRBJ1-1,ASSEQENTEAF
TRBV10-3,TRBJ2-2,AIRGFGGVELF
TRBV6-1,TRBJ1-1,ASSEEGGLNTEAF
TRBV9,TRBJ2-7,ASSPDGGAGVIHEQY
TRBV6-5,TRBJ2-7,ASSNSGGLSYEQY
TRBV28,TRBJ1-5,ASRSNRVEKPQH
TRBV7-2,TRBJ1-2,ASIPLGEDYGYT
TRBV5-1,TRBJ1-2,ASSWEGQVFYGYT
TRBV2,TRBJ2-1,ASSTATTRDEQF
TRBV5-1,TRBJ1-5,ASSLGAGQPQH
TRBV23-1,TRBJ2-5,ASSQSHREETQY